A single sample is the source of the 2 T cell receptor beta chains below, sequenced in a study of CD8 T cells in ankylosing spondylitis. One entry per CDR3 protein, called by TCRdb with MiXCR from the 5' RACE reads. The table has a few hundred thousand distinct CDR3 sequences, approximately 22% seen once. Sample: blood, either unsorted or a sorted T cell fraction (not recorded which). Source of these receptors: a male donor with ankylosing spondylitis or in good health (not recorded which).

The V and J genes are TRBV20-1 and TRBJ2-1; D call uncertain. Trimming left V 1 base short and J 7 bases short, with 17 bases between. Germline V CDR1 and CDR2: DFQATT, SNEGSKA (reference sequence). The CDR3 spans 15 residues. The chain's CDR3 is CSARALLLQQNEQFF. DNA of the CDR3: TGCAGTGCTAGAGCGCTTCTGTTACAGCAAAATGAGCAGTTCTTC.

This chain links TRBV4-1 with TRBJ2-5, with 9 bases identical to TRBD1. Germline CDR1 is MGHRA and CDR2 is YSYEKL. CDR3 length: 18 residues. J lost 1 base, V lost 2 bases, and 11 bases had no gene match. For the CDR3, the DNA is TGCGCCAGCAGCCAATGGACAGGGGCTTCCCCGCTCCAAGAGACCCAGTACTTC. Translating gives CASSQWTGASPLQETQYF.